This TCR beta chain was found in a study of breast tumors, draining lymph nodes, adjacent tissues. Study-wide points: Data fit most tumor T cells coming from lymph node, expanding in tumor.

Breast cancer patients provided tissue from their axillary draining lymph nodes. TCRdb reprocessed the multiplex PCR reads with MiXCR, giving one entry per CDR3 protein. The sample shows roughly 86,000 distinct CDR3 sequences, about 20% of them seen only once. In its sample, this clonotype was seen many times. Its antigen is not known. The sample consisted of axillary lymph node tissue. This TCR was recovered from a female donor with breast cancer. Some clones in this sample may be carry-over from other donors' samples.

This CDR3 is CASSRETRLYEQYF. CDR3 DNA sequence: TGCGCCAGCAGCCGAGAGACAAGATTATACGAGCAGTACTTC. The chain combines TRBV4-1 with TRBJ2-7, with unresolved D. The CDR3 has 14 residues. CDR1 and CDR2 from the germline V gene are MGHRA and YSYEKL. Trimming stripped 4 bases from V and 4 bases from J, with 14 bases between.